This TCR beta chain comes out of a study of T cell changes during pregnancy in multiple sclerosis. CDR1 and CDR2 (germline): MDHEN, SYDVKM. The CDR3 has 17 residues. The V and J ends lost 6 bases and 10 bases, in that order; junction bases with no gene match: 18. The method was immunoSEQ multiplex PCR; TCRdb's version includes in-frame clones alone and lacks a portion of them. In the table there are tens of thousands of clones, around 92% of which are singletons. Source: CD4+ T cells from peripheral blood mononuclear cells, taken in the third trimester of pregnancy. The J gene is TRBJ2-1, the V gene TRBV28; 10 positions match TRBD1. This TCR was recovered from a female donor with multiple sclerosis, enrolled in a pregnancy study. The CDR3 here is CASRKGLGQGDGQEQFF. The CDR3, as DNA: TGTGCCAGCAGGAAGGGGCTTGGACAGGGGGACGGCCAGGAGCAGTTCTTC.